This T cell receptor (beta chain) is drawn from a study of cytomegalovirus exposure and HLA in healthy donors. Study-wide background: In a previous analysis, more than 90 million unique TCR beta sequences were found from 150 million to 200 million T cells.

Comments on this clone: Its antigen is not known.

The study's findings and limits: No immune exposure information besides CMV serostatus was available. A likely sequencing artifact accounted for one observed cluster of highly shared sequence variants.

The CDR3 is 12 amino acids. Losses at the gene ends were 8 bases for V and 0 bases for J; bases not matched to a gene: 0. Germline V gene data show CDR1 as SGHRS and CDR2 as YFSETQ. Primers included in the PCR were 60 Vbeta and 13 Jbeta primers. Produced via immunoSEQ multiplex PCR; TCRdb's table is partial and in-frame only. The sample lists some 69,000 clones, roughly 65% occurring once. V usage is TRBV5-1 and J usage is TRBJ2-5; TRBD1 matches 8 bases. The clonotype was recovered from a male donor in good health and CMV-seropositive. The sample consisted of PBMCs. The CDR3 DNA reads as TGCGCCAGGGACAGGGACCAAGAGACCCAGTACTTC. It specifies CARDRDQETQYF.